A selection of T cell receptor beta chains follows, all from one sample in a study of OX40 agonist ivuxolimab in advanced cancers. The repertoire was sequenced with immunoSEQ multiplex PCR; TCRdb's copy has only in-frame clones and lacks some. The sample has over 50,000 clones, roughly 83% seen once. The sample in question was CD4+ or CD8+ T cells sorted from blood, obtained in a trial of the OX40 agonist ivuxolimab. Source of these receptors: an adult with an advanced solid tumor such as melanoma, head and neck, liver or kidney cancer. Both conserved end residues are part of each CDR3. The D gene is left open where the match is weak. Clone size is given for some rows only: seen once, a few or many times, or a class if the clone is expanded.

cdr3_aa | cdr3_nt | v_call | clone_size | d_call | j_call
CASSQYAGTAANTGELFF | TGTGCCAGCAGCCAATACGCAGGGACGGCCGCGAACACCGGGGAGCTGTTTTTT | TRBV14 | NA | NA | TRBJ2-2
CASSEYLGGAETQYF | TGTGCCAGCAGTGAATATCTTGGGGGCGCGGAGACCCAGTACTTC | TRBV25-1 | once | NA | TRBJ2-5
CASGKTGENGYTF | TGTGCCAGCGGGAAGACAGGGGAGAATGGCTACACCTTC | TRBV6-5 | NA | TRBD1 | TRBJ1-2
CASSKLEGAYEQYF | TGTGCCAGCAGCAAGTTAGAGGGGGCCTACGAGCAGTACTTC | TRBV21-1 | NA | NA | TRBJ2-7
CATSRDLDSGANVLTF | TGTGCCACCAGCAGAGATTTAGACTCTGGGGCCAACGTCCTGACTTTC | TRBV15 | NA | NA | TRBJ2-6
CASYPSAGVSYEQYF | TGCGCCAGCTACCCCTCGGCAGGGGTTTCCTACGAGCAGTACTTC | TRBV5-1 | NA | NA | TRBJ2-7
CASSTSPTPQFF | TGCGCCAGCAGCACGAGTCCGACCCCTCAGTTCTTC | TRBV5-1 | NA | NA | TRBJ2-1
CATSSHTNEKLFF | TGTGCCACCAGCTCCCACACTAATGAAAAACTGTTTTTT | TRBV15 | NA | NA | TRBJ1-4
CASSRGAGGSYNEQFF | TGTGCCAGCAGCCGGGGGGCAGGGGGCTCCTACAATGAGCAGTTCTTC | TRBV11-3 | once | NA | TRBJ2-1
CASNPGLAEGNEQFF | TGTGCCAGCAACCCGGGACTAGCGGAAGGTAATGAGCAGTTCTTC | TRBV7-2 | NA | TRBD2 | TRBJ2-1
CASIGTSGTNEQFF | TGTGCCAGCATCGGGACTAGCGGTACCAATGAGCAGTTCTTC | TRBV2 | NA | TRBD2 | TRBJ2-1
CAISESTTAGGPEEQFF | TGTGCCATCAGTGAGTCAACCACCGCGGGAGGGCCCGAGGAGCAGTTCTTC | TRBV10-3 | NA | TRBD2 | TRBJ2-1
CASSLGAFSGRETQYF | TGTGCCAGCAGCTTAGGCGCTTTTTCGGGCAGGGAGACCCAGTACTTC | TRBV11-2 | NA | NA | TRBJ2-5
CATSTQPVNTEAFF | TGTGCCACCAGCACCCAGCCCGTGAACACTGAAGCTTTCTTT | TRBV15 | once | NA | TRBJ1-1
CASRSSSTGELFF | TGTGCCAGCCGTTCCTCTAGCACCGGGGAGCTGTTTTTT | TRBV11-3 | NA | NA | TRBJ2-2
CAIRRGLGTDTQYF | TGTGCCATCAGGCGGGGGTTGGGCACAGATACGCAGTATTTT | TRBV10-3 | NA | TRBD2 | TRBJ2-3
CASRVSTDTQYF | TGTGCCAGCAGAGTTAGCACAGATACGCAGTATTTT | TRBV7-2 | NA | NA | TRBJ2-3
CASSLPRETNYGYTF | TGTGCCAGTAGTCTCCCCAGGGAAACTAACTATGGCTACACCTTC | TRBV19 | NA | NA | TRBJ1-2
CASSPQLAGGPASYNEQFF | TGCGCCAGCAGCCCCCAACTAGCGGGAGGGCCGGCTTCCTACAATGAGCAGTTCTTC | TRBV5-1 | NA | TRBD2 | TRBJ2-1
CASRAGAVGEQYF | TGTGCCAGCAGGGCCGGGGCCGTGGGCGAGCAGTACTTC | TRBV28 | NA | NA | TRBJ2-7
CASRGMGGGNEKLFF | TGTGCCAGCAGGGGAATGGGAGGGGGTAATGAAAAACTGTTTTTT | TRBV7-8 | medium-sized | NA | TRBJ1-4
CVTRASGANVLTF | TGTGTCACAAGGGCCTCTGGGGCCAACGTCCTGACTTTC | TRBV6-6 | NA | NA | TRBJ2-6
CASSVAFEGGATYNEQFF | TGTGCCAGCAGCGTAGCTTTCGAAGGGGGGGCCACCTACAATGAGCAGTTCTTC | TRBV9 | NA | NA | TRBJ2-1
CASSLSRRNYGYTF | TGTGCCAGCAGTTTATCCCGACGGAACTATGGCTACACCTTC | TRBV27 | many | NA | TRBJ1-2
CASGPTEHEQFF | TGTGCTAGTGGGCCGACAGAACATGAGCAGTTCTTC | TRBV12-5 | NA | NA | TRBJ2-1
CASSLTLTSGSTNTQYF | TGTGCCAGCAGTTTAACGCTGACTAGCGGGAGCACAAATACGCAGTATTTT | TRBV27 | NA | TRBD2 | TRBJ2-3
CSVDSLRAEGRETQYF | TGCAGCGTTGATAGTCTGCGGGCCGAGGGTCGAGAGACCCAGTACTTC | TRBV29-1 | NA | NA | TRBJ2-5
CASSSKGQGYTEAFF | TGTGCCAGCAGCTCTAAGGGACAGGGATACACTGAAGCTTTCTTT | TRBV9 | once | TRBD1 | TRBJ1-1
CASSQGQGPSNYGYTF | TGCGCCAGCAGCCAGGGGCAGGGGCCCTCGAACTATGGCTACACCTTC | TRBV4-3 | NA | NA | TRBJ1-2
CASSPVYLGNEQFF | TGTGCCAGCAGCCCCGTGTACCTGGGTAATGAGCAGTTCTTC | TRBV11-1 | NA | NA | TRBJ2-1
CARSLRGTPLDTQYF | TGTGCCAGAAGCTTGAGAGGGACGCCGCTGGATACGCAGTATTTT | TRBV5-3 | NA | NA | TRBJ2-3
CSVGTGGGQPQHF | TGCAGCGTCGGGACAGGTGGGGGTCAGCCCCAGCATTTT | TRBV29-1 | NA | TRBD1 | TRBJ1-5
CASSVQGTGVNEQFF | TGCGCCAGCAGTGTTCAAGGGACAGGGGTTAATGAGCAGTTCTTC | TRBV10-1 | NA | TRBD1 | TRBJ2-1
CASSGGGQGEQYF | TGTGCCAGCAGTGGGGGAGGACAGGGCGAGCAGTACTTC | TRBV28 | NA | TRBD1 | TRBJ2-7
CASIRTGESSEAFF | TGTGCCAGCATCCGAACAGGGGAATCTTCTGAAGCTTTCTTT | TRBV5-4 | NA | TRBD1 | TRBJ1-1
CASSRQQTNYEQYF | TGTGCCAGCAGTCGTCAACAGACGAACTACGAGCAGTACTTC | TRBV28 | NA | NA | TRBJ2-7
CASKLGRFYNEQFF | TGTGCCAGCAAATTGGGACGCTTTTACAATGAGCAGTTCTTC | TRBV28 | once | NA | TRBJ2-1
CASSTGQGFEAFF | TGTGCCAGTAGTACCGGACAGGGGTTTGAAGCTTTCTTT | TRBV19 | NA | TRBD1 | TRBJ1-1
CASMGQGGGQYF | TGTGCCAGTATGGGACAGGGGGGAGGGCAGTACTTC | TRBV19 | NA | TRBD1 | TRBJ2-7
CASSPTGGNGNTIYF | TGTGCCAGCAGTCCGACAGGGGGCAATGGAAACACCATATATTTT | TRBV25-1 | NA | TRBD1 | TRBJ1-3
CASSYRSGVNIQYF | TGTGCCAGCAGTTATCGGTCAGGGGTCAACATTCAGTACTTC | TRBV5-6 | few | NA | TRBJ2-4
CASSLDQGEQYF | TGTGCCAGCAGCTTAGATCAGGGCGAGCAGTACTTC | TRBV7-2 | NA | NA | TRBJ2-7
CASSLNSYNEQFF | TGTGCCAGCAGCTTGAACTCCTACAATGAGCAGTTCTTC | TRBV11-3 | once | NA | TRBJ2-1
CASSFLAGKPQQYF | TGTGCCAGCAGTTTTCTAGCGGGAAAACCTCAGCAGTACTTC | TRBV6-1 | NA | TRBD2 | TRBJ2-7
CASSLAAGGGFEQYF | TGTGCCAGCAGCTTAGCGGCAGGGGGAGGGTTCGAGCAGTACTTC | TRBV7-6 | NA | NA | TRBJ2-7
CASSQDWTRGEQFF | TGTGCCAGCAGCCAGGACTGGACCCGGGGGGAGCAGTTCTTC | TRBV7-2 | NA | NA | TRBJ2-1
CASSYSTANYGYTF | TGTGCCAGCAGTTACTCAACAGCCAACTATGGCTACACCTTC | TRBV6-5 | NA | NA | TRBJ1-2
CASSPGLAGETQYF | TGTGCCAGCAGTCCCGGACTAGCGGGAGAGACCCAGTACTTC | TRBV11-3 | NA | TRBD2 | TRBJ2-5
CASSLETGGNQPQHF | TGTGCCAGCAGCCTCGAGACAGGGGGTAATCAGCCCCAGCATTTT | TRBV5-5 | NA | TRBD1 | TRBJ1-5
CASKRGGLAISGANVLTF | TGTGCCAGCAAGCGAGGGGGACTAGCCATCTCTGGGGCCAACGTCCTGACTTTC | TRBV7-2 | NA | TRBD2 | TRBJ2-6
CASSLLAGETQYF | TGTGCCAGCAGTTTATTAGCGGGAGAGACCCAGTACTTC | TRBV27 | NA | TRBD2 | TRBJ2-5
CASSIGGGSSQEQYF | TGTGCCAGTAGTATAGGCGGCGGGAGCTCCCAAGAGCAGTACTTC | TRBV19 | NA | TRBD2 | TRBJ2-7
CAWSASGQETQYF | TGTGCCTGGAGTGCCAGCGGACAAGAGACCCAGTACTTC | TRBV30 | NA | NA | TRBJ2-5
CAINTGTGGSYNEQFF | TGTGCCATCAATACCGGGACAGGGGGTTCCTACAATGAGCAGTTCTTC | TRBV10-3 | NA | TRBD1 | TRBJ2-1
CASAFWGTEAFF | TGTGCCAGCGCGTTTTGGGGAACTGAAGCTTTCTTT | TRBV27 | NA | NA | TRBJ1-1
CASSFGDRVNYGYTF | TGTGCCAGCAGCTTTGGGGACAGGGTAAACTATGGCTACACCTTC | TRBV5-6 | NA | TRBD1 | TRBJ1-2
CASSQTLDGHYNEQFF | TGTGCCAGCAGCCAAACTCTTGACGGGCACTACAATGAGCAGTTCTTC | TRBV14 | NA | NA | TRBJ2-1
CASSLGTGVSFF | TGTGCCAGCAGCTTAGGGACAGGCGTTTCTTTCTTT | TRBV7-2 | NA | TRBD1 | TRBJ1-1